This entry lists 16 T cell receptor beta chains sequenced from one sample in a study of OX40 agonist ivuxolimab in advanced cancers. Assay: immunoSEQ multiplex PCR; the TCRdb copy retains only in-frame clones and omits some. The sample has about 76,000 clones; roughly 87% are singletons. This sample comprised CD4+ or CD8+ T cells sorted from blood, obtained in a trial of the OX40 agonist ivuxolimab. These receptors were taken from an adult with an advanced solid tumor such as melanoma, head and neck, liver or kidney cancer.

The rearrangement joins TRBV4-3 to TRBJ2-5; D perhaps matches TRBD2 (6 bases). Trimming cost V 1 base and J 4 bases, with 16 bases left between them. This CDR3 spans 16 amino acids. Germline V gene data show CDR1 as LGHNA and CDR2 as YSLEER. CDR3 loop: CASSQGTGLVGETQYF. CDR3 nucleotide sequence: TGCGCCAGCAGCCAAGGAACGGGACTTGTAGGAGAGACCCAGTACTTC.

The chain employs TRBV11-2 and TRBJ2-5; 10 positions agree with TRBD1. V dropped 4 bases and J dropped 5; count of bases not matched to a gene: 7. This CDR3 is 15 amino acids long. CDR1 SGHAT and CDR2 FQNNGV come from the germline V gene. CDR3 sequence (DNA): TGTGCCAGCAGCTCAACGACAGGGGGCAGGGAGACCCAGTACTTC. Its protein product is CASSSTTGGRETQYF.

The rearrangement uses TRBV6-1 and TRBJ2-3, with 10 positions matching TRBD2. This CDR3 has 14 amino acids. Germline V CDR1 and CDR2: MNHNS, SASEGT. The trim removed 7 bases at V and 2 bases at J, leaving 3 bases unmatched. CDR3 amino acids: CASKLAGPTDTQYF. In nucleotides, the CDR3 is TGTGCCAGCAAACTAGCGGGGCCCACAGATACGCAGTATTTT.

Regarding this clone: At one end, the junction sequence differs from germline, possibly due to a read error. This same CDR3 is encoded by further DNA sequences in the sample. This chain links TRBV6-1 with TRBJ2-7; D is undetermined. This CDR3 contains 13 residues. Germline CDR1 reads MNHNS; CDR2 reads SASEGT. The CDR3 here is CASITTSSYEQYF. In nucleotides, the CDR3 is TGTGCTAGCATCACCACGTCCTCCTACGAGCAGTACTTC.

Only one count was recorded for this clone. This rearrangement joins TRBV7-2 to TRBJ2-1, with TRBD2 identical over 8 bases. Germline V gene lookup returns CDR1 SGHTA and CDR2 FQGNSA. Losses at the gene ends were 2 bases for V and 5 bases for J; bases not matched to a gene: 11. The CDR3 has 17 amino acids. CDR3 sequence (DNA): TGTGCCAGCAGCTTACGGTTCCAAGCGGGGGTTAACAATGAGCAGTTCTTC. Amino acid sequence: CASSLRFQAGVNNEQFF.

This clone was found once. The CDR3 sequence: CASSFGMNTEAFF. CDR3 coding DNA: TGTGCCAGCAGCTTTGGGATGAACACTGAAGCTTTCTTT. V is TRBV5-5 and J is TRBJ1-1; D not resolved. V dropped 2 bases and J dropped 0 bases, with 5 bases sitting between them. Germline V gene data show CDR1 as SGHKS and CDR2 as YYEKEE (reference sequence). This CDR3 region has 13 residues.

The rearrangement links TRBV10-3 to TRBJ1-5; no firm D call. Germline CDR1 reads ENHRY; CDR2 reads SYGVKD. The CDR3 is 14 residues long. V was clipped by 5 bases and J by 0 bases, with 8 bases between them. The CDR3 is CAISRDGSNQPQHF. CDR3 bases: TGTGCCATCAGTCGGGATGGTAGCAATCAGCCCCAGCATTTT.

On this clone itself: Other DNA variants within this sample encode the same CDR3. The V and J genes are TRBV6-5 and TRBJ2-1; D remains unclear. Germline-derived CDR1 and CDR2 are MNHEY and SVGAGI. The CDR3 is 12 amino acids. Trimming took off 2 bases at V and 7 bases at J, with 6 bases between the two ends. CDR3 amino acids: CASSYARNEQFF. The CDR3 coding sequence is TGTGCCAGCAGTTACGCCAGAAATGAGCAGTTCTTC.

The J gene is TRBJ2-5, the V gene TRBV27; D possibly uses TRBD1 or TRBD2 (5 bases each). Per germline, CDR1 MNHEY and CDR2 SMNVEV (reference sequence). The CDR3 length is 14 residues. Trimming stripped 3 bases from V and 10 bases from J, with 18 bases between. The CDR3 loop reads CASSFSRGLTGQYF. DNA of the CDR3: TGTGCCAGCAGTTTTAGCCGGGGCCTTACGGGCCAGTACTTC.

The CDR3 loop reads CASRGTYEQYF. In DNA form, the CDR3 reads TGTGCCAGCAGGGGGACCTACGAGCAGTACTTC. The chain couples TRBV14 to TRBJ2-7, with D unresolved. Trimming took off 6 bases at V and 2 bases at J, with 5 bases between the two ends. This CDR3 contains 11 residues. Germline lookup yields CDR1 SGHDN and CDR2 FVKESK.

This clone appeared a single time. V usage is TRBV6-1 and J usage is TRBJ2-7; D may be TRBD2 (6 bases). Germline-derived CDR1 and CDR2 are MNHNS and SASEGT. The length of the CDR3 is 12 residues. V was cut by 6 bases and J by 6 bases, with 12 bases left in between. The CDR3 DNA sequence: TGTGCCAGCAGGGGGACTTACGGCGAGCAGTACTTC. This encodes CASRGTYGEQYF.

This clone was detected only a few times. This chain connects TRBV10-3 to TRBJ2-4, with 12 nucleotides matching TRBD2. The CDR3 has 15 residues. Germline CDR1 and CDR2: ENHRY and SYGVKD. V trimming: 3 bases; J trimming: 7 bases; junction bases outside the gene matches: 4. CDR3 bases: TGTGCCATCAGTGATGCTAGCGGGAGGGGGAACATTCAGTACTTC. Protein: CAISDASGRGNIQYF.

V usage is TRBV30 and J usage is TRBJ2-3, with a weak D call TRBD1 (5 bases). From germline, CDR1 is GTSNPN and CDR2 SVGIG (reference sequence). Trimming took 3 bases from V and 0 from J, leaving 10 bases between them. This CDR3 has 14 residues. The CDR3 sequence: CAWSRQLSTDTQYF. CDR3 DNA: TGTGCCTGGAGCCGACAGCTTAGCACAGATACGCAGTATTTT.

This clone is a singleton in its sample. The CDR3 region is CASSLAAEGNTIYF. The CDR3 region has the DNA TGCGCCAGCAGCTTGGCGGCAGAAGGAAACACCATATATTTT. V gene TRBV5-1 combines with J gene TRBJ1-3, with D hard to call. The V end lost 0 bases, the J end lost 4 bases, and 8 bases lay between the germline ends. The CDR3 sequence is 14 residues long. Germline lookup yields CDR1 SGHRS and CDR2 YFSETQ.

The rearrangement uses TRBV5-1 and TRBJ1-5; the D gene is possibly TRBD1 (6 bases). The CDR3 contains 13 residues. Trimming took 5 bases from V and 4 from J, leaving 10 bases between them. Germline V gives CDR1 SGHRS, CDR2 YFSETQ. The CDR3 bases are TGCGCCAGCAGGGGACAAGAAAATCAGCCCCAGCATTTT. Its translation is CASRGQENQPQHF.

This chain joins TRBV27 and TRBJ2-7, with 7 bases identical to TRBD2. CDR3 size: 16 residues. V gave up 4 bases and J gave up 0 bases; unmatched junction bases: 9. Germline V gene sequence: CDR1 MNHEY, CDR2 SMNVEV (reference sequence). The CDR3 sequence is CASSSSGTTISYEQYF. In DNA, the CDR3 is TGTGCCAGCAGTTCCTCCGGGACTACTATCTCCTACGAGCAGTACTTC.